Described below is a single TCR beta chain sequence and its context. The CDR3 is made up of 15 amino acids. Per germline, CDR1 MNHNS and CDR2 SASEGT. Trimming cost V 4 bases and J 0 bases, with 10 bases left between them. The record originates from a study of T cell changes during pregnancy in multiple sclerosis. Here immunoSEQ multiplex PCR was the method, and the copy in TCRdb shows in-frame clones only, minus some. This sample yields about 41,000 clones, of which 80% to 90% are seen a single time; about 0.61% belongs to the top ten. V usage is TRBV6-1 and J usage is TRBJ1-5; D unclear. The clonotype was recovered from a female donor with multiple sclerosis, enrolled in a pregnancy study. The sequenced sample was CD4+ T cells from peripheral blood mononuclear cells, obtained in the first trimester of pregnancy. CDR3 sequence reads: CASSVTAYSNQPQHF. The CDR3, as DNA: TGTGCCAGCAGTGTAACAGCTTATAGCAATCAGCCCCAGCATTTT.